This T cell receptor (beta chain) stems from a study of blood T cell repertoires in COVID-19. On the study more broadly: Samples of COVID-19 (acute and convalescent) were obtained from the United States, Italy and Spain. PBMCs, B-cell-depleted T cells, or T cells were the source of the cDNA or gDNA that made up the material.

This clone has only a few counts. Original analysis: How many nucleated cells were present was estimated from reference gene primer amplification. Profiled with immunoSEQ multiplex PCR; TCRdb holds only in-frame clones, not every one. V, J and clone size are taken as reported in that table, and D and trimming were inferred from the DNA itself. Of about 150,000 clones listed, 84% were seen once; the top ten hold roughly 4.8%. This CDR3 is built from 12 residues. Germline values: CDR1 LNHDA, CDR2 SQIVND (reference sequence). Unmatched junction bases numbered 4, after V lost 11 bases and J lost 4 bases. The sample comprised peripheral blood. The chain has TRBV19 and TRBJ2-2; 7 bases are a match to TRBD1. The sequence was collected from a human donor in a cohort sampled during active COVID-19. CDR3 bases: TGTGCCGCAGGGGGATTCACCGGGGAGCTGTTTTTT. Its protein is CAAGGFTGELFF. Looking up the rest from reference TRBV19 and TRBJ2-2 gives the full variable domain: DGGITQSPKYLFRKEGQNVTLSCEQNLNHDAMYWYRQDPGQGLRLIYYSQIVNDFQKGDIAEGYSVSREKKESFPLTVTSAQKNPTAFYLCAAGGFTGELFFGEGSRLTVL.